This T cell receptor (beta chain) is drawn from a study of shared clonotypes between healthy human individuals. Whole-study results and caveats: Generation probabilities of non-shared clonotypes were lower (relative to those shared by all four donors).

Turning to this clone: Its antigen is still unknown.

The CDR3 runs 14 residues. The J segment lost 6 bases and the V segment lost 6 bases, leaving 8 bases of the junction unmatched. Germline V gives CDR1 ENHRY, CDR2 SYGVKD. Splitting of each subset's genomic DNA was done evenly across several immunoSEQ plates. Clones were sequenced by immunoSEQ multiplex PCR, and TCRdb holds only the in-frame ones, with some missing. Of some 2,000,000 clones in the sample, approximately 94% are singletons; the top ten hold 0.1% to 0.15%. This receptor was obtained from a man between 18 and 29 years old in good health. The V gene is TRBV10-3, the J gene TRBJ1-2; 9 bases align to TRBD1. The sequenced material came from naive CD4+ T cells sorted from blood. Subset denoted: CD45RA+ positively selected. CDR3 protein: CAISEQGAPNGYTF. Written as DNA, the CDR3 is TGTGCCATCAGCGAACAGGGGGCGCCAAATGGCTACACCTTC.